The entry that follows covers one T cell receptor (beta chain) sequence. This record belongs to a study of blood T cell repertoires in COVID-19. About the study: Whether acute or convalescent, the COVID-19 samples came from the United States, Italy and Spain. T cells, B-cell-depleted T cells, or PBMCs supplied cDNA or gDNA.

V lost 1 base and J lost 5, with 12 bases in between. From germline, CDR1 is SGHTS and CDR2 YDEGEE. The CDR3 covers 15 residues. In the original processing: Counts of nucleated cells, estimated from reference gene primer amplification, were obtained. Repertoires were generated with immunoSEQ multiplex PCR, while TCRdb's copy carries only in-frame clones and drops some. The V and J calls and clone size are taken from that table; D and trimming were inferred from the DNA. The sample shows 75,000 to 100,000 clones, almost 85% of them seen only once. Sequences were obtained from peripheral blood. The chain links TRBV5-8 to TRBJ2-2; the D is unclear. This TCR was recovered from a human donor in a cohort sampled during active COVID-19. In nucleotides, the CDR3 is TGTGCCAGCAGCTTGACTGGGTTGAGGACCGGGGAGCTGTTTTTT. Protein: CASSLTGLRTGELFF.